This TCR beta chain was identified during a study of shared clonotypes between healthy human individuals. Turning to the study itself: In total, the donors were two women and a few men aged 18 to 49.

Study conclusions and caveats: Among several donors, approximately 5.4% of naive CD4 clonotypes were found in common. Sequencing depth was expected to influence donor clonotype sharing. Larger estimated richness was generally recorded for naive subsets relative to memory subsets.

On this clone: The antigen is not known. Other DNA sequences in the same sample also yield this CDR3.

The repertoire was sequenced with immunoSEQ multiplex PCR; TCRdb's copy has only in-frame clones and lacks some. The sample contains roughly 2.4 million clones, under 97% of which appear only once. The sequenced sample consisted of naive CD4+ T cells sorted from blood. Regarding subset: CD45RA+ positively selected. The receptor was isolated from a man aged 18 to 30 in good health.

The CDR3 is CAWSLAGLNTGELFF. The CDR3 DNA reads as TGTGCCTGGTCCCTAGCGGGGCTAAACACCGGGGAGCTGTTTTTT. The chain joins TRBV30 to TRBJ2-2; TRBD2 agrees at 9 bases. This CDR3 spans 15 amino acids. Looked up from germline, CDR1 is GTSNPN and CDR2 is SVGIG (reference sequence). Trimming took 5 bases from V and 2 from J; bases not matched to a gene: 6.